Sequencing of this T cell receptor (beta chain) was carried out in a study of cytomegalovirus exposure and HLA in healthy donors. V gave up 3 bases and J gave up 1 base, with 21 bases separating them. The CDR3 contains 18 residues. Germline CDR1 and CDR2: KGHSH and LQKENI. Researchers ran the PCR with 60 Vbeta and 13 Jbeta primers. TCRdb's table, derived via immunoSEQ multiplex PCR, lists solely in-frame clones and lacks some. Of around 130,000 clones in the sample, around four fifths were seen once. This receptor was obtained from a middle-aged woman in good health and CMV-seropositive. This chain connects TRBV18 to TRBJ1-2; possibly TRBD1 for D (5 bases). Input material: PBMCs. The CDR3 nucleotides are TGTGCCAGCTCACCCTCGAAACATCAGGGAGGGAATAACTATGGCTACACCTTC. It translates to CASSPSKHQGGNNYGYTF.